These T cell receptor beta chains were read from a single sample in a study of blood T cell repertoires in COVID-19. Here immunoSEQ multiplex PCR was the method, and the copy in TCRdb shows in-frame clones only, minus some. The sample has 15,000 or so clones, approximately 86% seen once; the top ten hold around 15%. Sequencing was carried out using peripheral blood. The receptors originated from a human donor in a cohort sampled during active COVID-19. Each CDR3 is given with its conserved first and last residue. The D gene is left open where the match is weak. Rows give clone size only sometimes, using once, few, many, or a class for an expanded clone.

J	V	size	D	DNA	CDR3
TRBJ2-3	TRBV6-2/TRBV6-3	NA	TRBD2	TGTGCCAGCAGTTTCCCTAGCGGGGGGGCCCCTCAGTATTTT	CASSFPSGGAPQYF
TRBJ1-3	TRBV10-3	NA	TRBD1	TGTGCCATCAGTGAGAGACAGGGAAGGGTGTCTGGAAACACCATATATTTT	CAISERQGRVSGNTIYF
TRBJ2-2	TRBV11-2	few	TRBD1	TGTGCCAGCAGCAACCCGGGCGGGACAGGGGGCCTTTGGCACGGGGAGCTGTTTTTT	CASSNPGGTGGLWHGELFF
TRBJ1-4	TRBV7-9	NA	NA	TGTGCCAGCAGCCGAGCAACTAATGAAAAACTGTTTTTT	CASSRATNEKLFF
TRBJ2-1	TRBV12-3/TRBV12-4	NA	TRBD1	TGTGCCAGCAGGACAGGGTTCGGGCAGTTCTTC	CASRTGFGQFF
TRBJ1-5	TRBV7-2	NA	NA	TGTGCCAGCAGCTTAACGGGGGGCAATCAGCCCCAGCATTTT	CASSLTGGNQPQHF
TRBJ1-1	TRBV19	NA	NA	TGTGCCAGTAGTTCCCGGACATGGAAGGGTACTGAAGCTTTCTTT	CASSSRTWKGTEAFF
TRBJ1-5	TRBV4-2	once	TRBD1	TGTGCCAGCAGTCGGGACAGGGGGCTCTATCAGCCCCAGCATTTT	CASSRDRGLYQPQHF
TRBJ2-3	TRBV24-1	NA	TRBD1	TGTGCCACCAGTGATTATGAGACAGGGGGCACAGATACGCAGTATTTT	CATSDYETGGTDTQYF
TRBJ1-2	TRBV7-2	NA	NA	TGTGCCAGCAGCTTAAGAGGGCTGGGGTATGGCTACACCTTC	CASSLRGLGYGYTF
TRBJ2-5	TRBV9	few	TRBD1	TGTGCCAGCACGGGGACAGGGGGCGACTGGGAGACCCAGTACTTC	CASTGTGGDWETQYF
TRBJ1-2	TRBV19	once	NA	TGTGCCAGTAGTTCGGTGAACTATGGCTACACCTTC	CASSSVNYGYTF
TRBJ2-3	TRBV5-8	NA	NA	TGTGCCAGCAGCCCTGGACAGCCCGAGACAGATACGCAGTATTTT	CASSPGQPETDTQYF
TRBJ2-7	TRBV11-2	few	TRBD1	TGTGCCAGCAGCAAGGACAGGAGCTACGAGCAGTACTTC	CASSKDRSYEQYF
TRBJ2-7	TRBV27	NA	NA	TGTGCCAGCAGGTACAGGCAGGCCTACGAGCAGTACTTC	CASRYRQAYEQYF
TRBJ1-4	TRBV19	NA	TRBD1	TGTGCCAGTAGTAGAGCCCGGACAGGGGGAACTAATGAAAAACTGTTTTTT	CASSRARTGGTNEKLFF
TRBJ2-3	TRBV5-4	NA	TRBD2	TGTGCCAGCAGCTCCGGGACTAGCGGGGCAGGAGGGGCAGATACGCAGTATTTT	CASSSGTSGAGGADTQYF
TRBJ1-6	TRBV6-5	NA	NA	TGTGCCAGCAGTTACTCGCCGGTGCACTATAATTCACCCCTCCACTTT	CASSYSPVHYNSPLHF
TRBJ2-7	TRBV3-1/TRBV3-2	once	NA	TGTGCCAGCAGCCTTGGACGCGGCAGGGGCTACGAGCAGTACTTC	CASSLGRGRGYEQYF
TRBJ2-3	TRBV7-6	NA	NA	TGTGCCAGCAGCCCGGTACTGAACACAGATACGCAGTATTTT	CASSPVLNTDTQYF
TRBJ2-7	TRBV2	NA	NA	TGTGCCAGCAGTTACTCCCCTTACGAGCAGTACTTC	CASSYSPYEQYF
TRBJ1-2	TRBV11-1	NA	TRBD1	TGTGCCAGCAGCTTCGGGGACAGTAACTATGGCTACACCTTC	CASSFGDSNYGYTF
TRBJ1-1	TRBV6-6	NA	TRBD1	TGTGCCAGCAGTCGCGGGGACAGGGTCAACACTGAAGCTTTCTTT	CASSRGDRVNTEAFF
TRBJ1-4	TRBV7-9	NA	TRBD1	TGTGCCAGCAGCTTCGGACAGGGTGGGAGTGAAAAACTGTTTTTT	CASSFGQGGSEKLFF
TRBJ1-4	TRBV19	NA	TRBD1	TGTGCCAGTAGTATTGGACAGGGACCTAATGAAAAACTGTTTTTT	CASSIGQGPNEKLFF
TRBJ2-7	TRBV3-1/TRBV3-2	NA	NA	TGTGCCAGCAGCCAAGATTCTTCGGGACTTATGCTGGGGGAGCAGTACTTC	CASSQDSSGLMLGEQYF
TRBJ2-1	TRBV7-7	NA	NA	TGTGCTAGCAGCTTTAGACAGTACAATGAGCAGTTCTTC	CASSFRQYNEQFF
TRBJ2-7	TRBV4-1	NA	NA	TGCGCCAGCAGCCCAGGGGCTGCGTCGTCGGGTGAGCAGTACTTC	CASSPGAASSGEQYF
TRBJ1-6	TRBV6-5	NA	TRBD1	TGTGCCACAGGCCTGGACAGGGGCGATAATTCACCCCTCCACTTT	CATGLDRGDNSPLHF
TRBJ2-5	TRBV7-2	NA	TRBD1	TGTGCCAGCAGCCCCTACGGGACAGGAGAGACCCAGTACTTC	CASSPYGTGETQYF
TRBJ1-4	TRBV4-3	NA	NA	TGCGCCAGCAGCCAAGATGACGGACGGGAGGACGAAAAACTGTTTTTT	CASSQDDGREDEKLFF
TRBJ1-6	TRBV9	NA	TRBD1	TGTGCCAGCAGCGTAGAAACAACCGGGACAGATGGGATACTCCACTTT	CASSVETTGTDGILHF
TRBJ2-7	TRBV18	NA	NA	TGTGCCAGCTCACCAGGAGGATCAGGCTACGAGCAGTACTTC	CASSPGGSGYEQYF
TRBJ2-4	TRBV19	NA	NA	TGTGCCAGTAGTCCCCGGACGGGGGTTAACATTCAGTACTTC	CASSPRTGVNIQYF
TRBJ2-1	TRBV2	NA	TRBD2	TGTGCCAGCAGTGTACGCGGGGGGCCGAGCTCCTACAATGAGCAGTTCTTC	CASSVRGGPSSYNEQFF
TRBJ1-1	TRBV18	NA	NA	TGTGCCAGCTCACCTTCGGGGGGAAGCACTGAAGCTTTCTTT	CASSPSGGSTEAFF